This T cell receptor (beta chain) came from a study of Graves' ophthalmopathy and Graves' hyperthyroidism. V was trimmed by 2 bases and J by 3 bases, leaving 11 bases between them. This CDR3 contains 14 residues. Germline CDR1 is SGHTA and CDR2 is FQGNSA. This clonotype was observed many times. RNA served as the template for amplifying TCR beta CDR3 regions. RT-PCR was first run with HTBI primers, then multiplex PCR in a second round. MiXCR was run by TCRdb on the multiplex PCR reads, yielding one entry per CDR3 protein. Of a few hundred thousand distinct CDR3 sequences listed, 39% were seen once; the top ten hold approximately 4.1%.

This sequence joins TRBV7-2 and TRBJ2-7, with D possibly being TRBD2 (6 bases). The clonotype was recovered from an adult man with Graves' hyperthyroidism. The sample taken for sequencing was peripheral blood or thyroid tissue (not recorded which). The CDR3 is CASSLPGLFYEQYF. The CDR3 DNA reads as TGTGCCAGCAGCTTACCGGGACTTTTCTACGAGCAGTACTTC.